These 21 T cell receptor beta chains originate from one sample sequenced in a study of shared clonotypes between healthy human individuals. The naive CD8 fraction comprised CD45RO-negative cells positively selected for CCR7 and excluded terminally differentiated effector memory CD45RA+ cells. The data were produced by immunoSEQ multiplex PCR, yet TCRdb's version contains in-frame clones alone and is incomplete. The sample includes some 2,100,000 clones, roughly 91% of them seen just once. Sequenced: naive CD8+ T cells from PBMCs. The receptors stem from a man aged 18-30 years in good health. Some clones in this sample may be carry-over from other donors' samples.

The rearrangement links TRBV6-5 to TRBJ2-1; TRBD2 might be the D (6 bases). V was shortened by 2 bases and J by 9 bases, with 11 bases between the two germline ends. The CDR3 is 13 amino acids. The germline CDR1 and CDR2 sequences are MNHEY and SVGAGI. This CDR3 is CASSYARGGEQFF. As DNA, the CDR3 is TGTGCCAGCAGTTACGCGCGGGGTGGTGAGCAGTTCTTC.

V and J are TRBV6-1 and TRBJ2-4; D unclear. Germline values: CDR1 MNHNS, CDR2 SASEGT. Trimming took off 0 bases at V and 11 bases at J, with 14 bases between the two ends. The CDR3 runs to 14 residues. Here the CDR3 reads CASSEAVLWQFQYF. CDR3 bases: TGTGCCAGCAGTGAAGCAGTTTTGTGGCAGTTTCAGTACTTC.

The chain has TRBV28 and TRBJ2-7, with D tentatively TRBD1 (5 bases). The CDR3 spans 14 residues. V dropped 5 bases and J dropped 3 bases, with 14 bases sitting between them. Per the germline V gene, CDR1 is MDHEN and CDR2 is SYDVKM. The CDR3 protein is CASSPRTYGYEQYF. The CDR3 nucleotides are TGTGCCAGCAGTCCCCGGACATATGGCTACGAGCAGTACTTC.

The rearrangement uses TRBV27 and TRBJ2-1; 8 bases are shared with TRBD2. The germline V gene encodes CDR1 MNHEY and CDR2 SMNVEV (reference sequence). V lost 2 bases to trimming and J lost 6 bases; unmatched junction nucleotides: 9. The CDR3 has 16 residues. The DNA for the CDR3 is TGTGCCAGCAGTTTACCTTACCGGGAGGGCCCCAATGAGCAGTTCTTC. Protein product: CASSLPYREGPNEQFF.

The chain couples TRBV9 to TRBJ2-7; tentative D call: TRBD1 (5 bases). This CDR3 contains 13 residues. With 3 bases removed from V and 6 bases from J, the gap between germline ends came to 13 bases. The germline gives CDR1 SGDLS, CDR2 YYNGEE. The CDR3 region has the DNA TGTGCCAGCAGCGCAGGGCAGTCAGCCGAGCAGTACTTC. Protein product: CASSAGQSAEQYF.

The chain recombines TRBV10-3 with TRBJ1-2; D gene unclear. This CDR3 is built from 13 residues. With 5 bases removed from V and 1 base from J, the gap between germline ends came to 8 bases. Germline loops: CDR1 ENHRY, CDR2 SYGVKD. The CDR3 nucleotides read TGTGCCATCAGTCACCCGGATAACTATGGCTACACCTTC. This sequence encodes CAISHPDNYGYTF.

The chain is built from TRBV5-1 and TRBJ1-3; 8 bases fit TRBD1. CDR3 length equals 15 residues. The trim removed 0 bases at V and 4 bases at J, leaving 3 bases unmatched. From germline, CDR1 is SGHRS and CDR2 YFSETQ. CDR3 coding DNA: TGCGCCAGCAGCTTGGGCAGGGGGCCGGGAAACACCATATATTTT. Protein product: CASSLGRGPGNTIYF.

For this clone: Different DNA sequences within this sample yield the same CDR3. The CDR3 nucleotides are TGTGCCAGCAGTTCCCGAACAGCAATGAACACTGAAGCTTTCTTT. Protein sequence: CASSSRTAMNTEAFF. The V and J genes are TRBV6-5 and TRBJ1-1, with unresolved D. V lost 4 bases to trimming and J lost 0 bases, with 12 bases between them. Germline assignment: CDR1 MNHEY and CDR2 SVGAGI. The CDR3 contains 15 residues.

The sample holds a few counts of this clone. Other DNA sequences in the same sample also yield this CDR3. This chain uses TRBV28 with TRBJ1-3; D is ambiguous. The germline V and J ends were trimmed by 3 bases and 1 base, with 7 bases remaining between them. Germline CDR1 and CDR2: MDHEN and SYDVKM. This CDR3 comprises 14 residues. In DNA, the CDR3 is TGTGCCAGCAGTTTTGTCAGTTCTGGAAACACCATATATTTT. Its translation is CASSFVSSGNTIYF.

CDR3 bases: TGTGCCTGGGGCAGCCTTAACTATGGCTACACCTTC. It translates to CAWGSLNYGYTF. V is TRBV30 and J is TRBJ1-2; D not certain. Between the trimmed V and J ends, which lost 5 bases and 1 base, there was a span of 8 bases. The CDR3 loop spans 12 amino acids. Germline assignment: CDR1 GTSNPN and CDR2 SVGIG (reference sequence).

The chain carries TRBV9 and TRBJ1-1; D not resolved. V was trimmed by 1 base and J by 0 bases, leaving 4 bases between them. The CDR3 sequence is 13 residues long. Germline CDR1 reads SGDLS; CDR2 reads YYNGEE. CDR3 nucleotide sequence: TGTGCCAGCAGCGTATATATGAACACTGAAGCTTTCTTT. Translating gives CASSVYMNTEAFF.

V usage is TRBV28 and J usage is TRBJ2-5, with 12 bases that match TRBD1. This CDR3 is 14 amino acids long. CDR1 and CDR2 (germline): MDHEN, SYDVKM. J lost 5 bases, V lost 6 bases, and 4 bases had no gene match. In nucleotides, the CDR3 is TGTGCCAGCAGGGGGACAGGGGGCGGGGAGACCCAGTACTTC. Protein product: CASRGTGGGETQYF.

A single count supports this clone. The rearrangement joins TRBV27 to TRBJ2-1; D is unresolved. The CDR3 is 14 residues long. Deletions cut 8 bases from V and 5 bases from J, with 16 bases between. Germline V gene sequence: CDR1 MNHEY, CDR2 SMNVEV (reference sequence). The CDR3 coding sequence is TGTGCCAGCCGAAGGATGACCCCCAACAATGAGCAGTTCTTC. It is translated as CASRRMTPNNEQFF.

The chain carries TRBV9 and TRBJ1-3; D unclear. V lost 3 bases to trimming and J lost 1 base, with 17 bases between them. This CDR3 comprises 17 residues. The germline V gene has CDR1 SGDLS and CDR2 YYNGEE. The CDR3 sequence is CASSETPGGLSGNTIYF. The CDR3 nucleotides read TGTGCCAGCAGCGAGACCCCGGGTGGGTTATCTGGAAACACCATATATTTT.

This chain links TRBV19 with TRBJ2-7; possible D gene TRBD2, 6 bases. The germline V gene encodes CDR1 LNHDA and CDR2 SQIVND (reference sequence). V lost 3 bases, J lost 7 bases, and 16 bases lay in between. This CDR3 region has 14 residues. CDR3 residues: CASSILHDGGEQYF. The CDR3 coding sequence is TGTGCCAGTAGTATCCTACACGACGGGGGAGAGCAGTACTTC.

V gene TRBV7-2 combines with J gene TRBJ1-5, with D hard to call. V dropped 2 bases and J dropped 6 bases, with 14 bases sitting between them. The CDR3 covers 15 residues. The germline CDR1 and CDR2 sequences are SGHTA and FQGNSA. The CDR3 DNA reads TGTGCCAGCAGCTTACTTGCCCTGGTGGGTCAGCCCCAGCATTTT. Protein product: CASSLLALVGQPQHF.

The chain carries TRBV13 and TRBJ2-5; D is possibly TRBD2 (5 bases). The CDR3 covers 14 residues. Germline lookup yields CDR1 PRHDT and CDR2 FYEKMQ (reference sequence). V gave up 5 bases and J gave up 5 bases, with 15 bases separating them. CDR3 DNA: TGTGCCAGCAGCCTCAGGACCCGGAGGGAGACCCAGTACTTC. As protein: CASSLRTRRETQYF.

The rearrangement links TRBV10-3 to TRBJ1-1; TRBD1 aligns across 9 bases. This CDR3 has 13 amino acids. Germline CDR1 is ENHRY and CDR2 is SYGVKD. With V trimmed by 5 bases and J by 7 bases, 5 bases remained unmatched. The chain's CDR3 is CAISTGGRGEAFF. The CDR3 nucleotides read TGTGCCATCAGTACAGGGGGCCGGGGTGAAGCTTTCTTT.

The gene calls are TRBV4-1 and TRBJ2-1; D possibly corresponds to TRBD2 (5 bases). Germline V lookup: CDR1 MGHRA, CDR2 YSYEKL. V was trimmed by 4 bases and J by 6 bases, leaving 16 bases between them. This CDR3 contains 15 residues. The CDR3 here is CASSRLWEPFNEQFF. CDR3 nucleotide sequence: TGCGCCAGCAGCCGACTATGGGAGCCATTCAATGAGCAGTTCTTC.

The chain links TRBV28 to TRBJ1-1; 10 bases fit TRBD1. The CDR3 runs to 16 residues. J lost 5 bases, V lost 6 bases, and 12 bases had no gene match. Germline lookup yields CDR1 MDHEN and CDR2 SYDVKM. The CDR3 DNA reads as TGTGCCAGCAGCAAACTTCGGACAGGGGGAGGGACTGAAGCTTTCTTT. Encoded protein: CASSKLRTGGGTEAFF.

In regard to this clone: Other DNA variants within this sample encode the same CDR3. The V gene is TRBV27, the J gene TRBJ2-7; TRBD2 matches at 10 bases. Germline assignment: CDR1 MNHEY and CDR2 SMNVEV (reference sequence). The CDR3 loop spans 15 amino acids. The V and J ends lost 0 bases and 5 bases, in that order; junction bases with no gene match: 4. The CDR3 here is CASSLSLAGVDEQYF. For the CDR3, the DNA is TGTGCCAGCAGTTTATCCCTAGCGGGAGTTGACGAGCAGTACTTC.